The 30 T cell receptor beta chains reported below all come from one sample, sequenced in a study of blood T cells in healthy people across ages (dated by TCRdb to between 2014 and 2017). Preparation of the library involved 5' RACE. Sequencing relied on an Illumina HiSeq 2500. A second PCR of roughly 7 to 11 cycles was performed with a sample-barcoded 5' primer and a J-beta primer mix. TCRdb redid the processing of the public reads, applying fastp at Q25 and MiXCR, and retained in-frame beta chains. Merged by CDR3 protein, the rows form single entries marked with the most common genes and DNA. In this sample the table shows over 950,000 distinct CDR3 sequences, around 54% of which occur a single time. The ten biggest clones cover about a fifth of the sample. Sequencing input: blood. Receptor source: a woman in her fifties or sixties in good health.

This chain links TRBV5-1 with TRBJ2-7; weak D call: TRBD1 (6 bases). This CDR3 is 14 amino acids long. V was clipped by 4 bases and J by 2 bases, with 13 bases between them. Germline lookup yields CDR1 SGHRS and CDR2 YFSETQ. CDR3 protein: CASSPTGYTYEQYF. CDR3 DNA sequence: TGCGCCAGCAGCCCGACAGGTTATACCTACGAGCAGTACTTC.

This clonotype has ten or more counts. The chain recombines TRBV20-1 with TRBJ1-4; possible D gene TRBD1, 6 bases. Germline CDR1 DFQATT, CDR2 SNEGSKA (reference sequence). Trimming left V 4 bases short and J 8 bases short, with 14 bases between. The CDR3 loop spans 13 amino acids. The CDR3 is CSAKNDRTEKLFF. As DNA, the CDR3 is TGCAGTGCTAAAAACGACAGGACCGAAAAACTGTTTTTT.

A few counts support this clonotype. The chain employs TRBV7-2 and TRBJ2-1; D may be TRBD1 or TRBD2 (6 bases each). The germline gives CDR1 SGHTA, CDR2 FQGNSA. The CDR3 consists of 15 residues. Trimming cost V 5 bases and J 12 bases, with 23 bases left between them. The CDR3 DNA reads TGTGCCAGCAGCCCAATCCTCGGGGGCGGTTTTACGCAGTTCTTC. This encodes CASSPILGGGFTQFF.

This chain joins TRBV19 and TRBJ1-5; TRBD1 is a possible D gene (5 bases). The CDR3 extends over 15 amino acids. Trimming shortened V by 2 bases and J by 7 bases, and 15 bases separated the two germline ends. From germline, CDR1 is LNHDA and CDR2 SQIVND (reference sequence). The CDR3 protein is CASSIPPDGAQPQHF. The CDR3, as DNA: TGTGCCAGTAGTATACCACCGGACGGGGCGCAGCCCCAGCATTTT.

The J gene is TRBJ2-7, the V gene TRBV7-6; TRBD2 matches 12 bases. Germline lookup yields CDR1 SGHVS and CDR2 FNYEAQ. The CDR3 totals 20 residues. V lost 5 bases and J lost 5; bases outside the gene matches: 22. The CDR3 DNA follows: TGTGCCAGCAGCCAAGAGCCTAGCGGGAGGGGCAATGTAGGTCGAGACGAGCAGTACTTC. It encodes CASSQEPSGRGNVGRDEQYF.

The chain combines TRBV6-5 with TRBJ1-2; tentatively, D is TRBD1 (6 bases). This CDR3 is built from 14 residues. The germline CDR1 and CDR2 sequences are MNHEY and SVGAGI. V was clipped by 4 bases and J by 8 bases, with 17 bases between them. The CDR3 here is CASSLAQGTPGYTF. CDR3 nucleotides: TGTGCCAGCAGTTTAGCTCAGGGGACTCCAGGCTACACCTTC.

Written as DNA, the CDR3 is TGCAGTGCTAGAGGGTCATTGCCCCAGCATTTT. Protein: CSARGSLPQHF. This chain connects TRBV20-1 to TRBJ1-5; no reliable D call. CDR3 length: 11 amino acids. Germline loops: CDR1 DFQATT, CDR2 SNEGSKA (reference sequence). The ends were cut back, 1 base at V and 9 bases at J, with 7 bases in the middle.

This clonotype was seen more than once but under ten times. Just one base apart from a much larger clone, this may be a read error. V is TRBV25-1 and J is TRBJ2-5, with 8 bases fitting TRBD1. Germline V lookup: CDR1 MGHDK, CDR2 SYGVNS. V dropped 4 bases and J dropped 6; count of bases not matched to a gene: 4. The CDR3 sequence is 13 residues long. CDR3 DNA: TGTGCCAGCAGTGGACAGGGGTGGAAGACCCAGTACTTC. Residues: CASSGQGWKTQYF.

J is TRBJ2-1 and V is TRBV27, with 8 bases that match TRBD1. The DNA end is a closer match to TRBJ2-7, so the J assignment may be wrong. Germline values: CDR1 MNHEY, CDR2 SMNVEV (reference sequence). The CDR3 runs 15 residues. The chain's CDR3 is CASSLRTGWVDEQYF. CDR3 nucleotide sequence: TGTGCCAGCAGTTTAAGGACAGGGTGGGTGGATGAGCAGTACTTC.

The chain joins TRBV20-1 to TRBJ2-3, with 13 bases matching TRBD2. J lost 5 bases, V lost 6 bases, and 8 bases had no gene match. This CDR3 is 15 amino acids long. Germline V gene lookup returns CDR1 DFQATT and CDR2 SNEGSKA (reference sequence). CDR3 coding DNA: TGCAGTGCCCCGCAAGGACTAGCGGGAGAAGATACGCAGTATTTT. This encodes CSAPQGLAGEDTQYF.

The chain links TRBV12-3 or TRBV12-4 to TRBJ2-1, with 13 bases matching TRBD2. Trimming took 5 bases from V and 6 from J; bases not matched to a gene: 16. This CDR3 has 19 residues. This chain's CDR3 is CASSDGLAGVDSSINEQFF. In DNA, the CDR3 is TGTGCCAGCAGTGACGGACTAGCGGGAGTAGACAGTAGTATCAATGAGCAGTTCTTC.

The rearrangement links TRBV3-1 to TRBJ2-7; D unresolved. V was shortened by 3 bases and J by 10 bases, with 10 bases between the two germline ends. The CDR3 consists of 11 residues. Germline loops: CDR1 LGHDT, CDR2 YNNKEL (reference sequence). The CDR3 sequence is CASSHLQIQYF. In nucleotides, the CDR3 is TGTGCCAGCAGCCACCTTCAAATTCAGTACTTC.

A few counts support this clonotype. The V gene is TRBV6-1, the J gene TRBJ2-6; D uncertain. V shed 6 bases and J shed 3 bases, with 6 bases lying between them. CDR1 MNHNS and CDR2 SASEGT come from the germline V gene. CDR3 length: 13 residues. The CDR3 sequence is CASRQGGANVLTF. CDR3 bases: TGTGCCAGCAGGCAAGGTGGGGCCAACGTCCTGACTTTC.

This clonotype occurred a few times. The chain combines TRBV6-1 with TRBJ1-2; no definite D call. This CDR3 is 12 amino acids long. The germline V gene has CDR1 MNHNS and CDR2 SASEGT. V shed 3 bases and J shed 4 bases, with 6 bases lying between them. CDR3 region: CASSEQIYGYTF. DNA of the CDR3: TGTGCCAGCAGTGAGCAGATCTATGGCTACACCTTC.

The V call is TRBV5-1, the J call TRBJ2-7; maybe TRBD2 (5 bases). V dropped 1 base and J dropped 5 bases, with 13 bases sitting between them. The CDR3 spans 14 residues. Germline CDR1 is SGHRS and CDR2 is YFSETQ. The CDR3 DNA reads TGCGCCAGCAGCTTGTCTAGCCCCTTCGACGAGCAGTACTTC. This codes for CASSLSSPFDEQYF. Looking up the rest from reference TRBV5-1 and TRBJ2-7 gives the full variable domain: KAGVTQTPRYLIKTRGQQVTLSCSPISGHRSVSWYQQTPGQGLQFLFEYFSETQRNKGNFPGRFSGRQFSNSRSEMNVSTLELGDSALYLCASSLSSPFDEQYFGPGTRLTVT.

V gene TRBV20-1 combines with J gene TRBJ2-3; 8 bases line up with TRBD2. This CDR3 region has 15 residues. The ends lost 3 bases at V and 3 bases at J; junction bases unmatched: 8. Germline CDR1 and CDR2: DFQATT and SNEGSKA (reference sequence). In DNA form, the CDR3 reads TGCAGTGCTAGCTCGCGGGAGGTAATAACAGATACGCAGTATTTT. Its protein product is CSASSREVITDTQYF.

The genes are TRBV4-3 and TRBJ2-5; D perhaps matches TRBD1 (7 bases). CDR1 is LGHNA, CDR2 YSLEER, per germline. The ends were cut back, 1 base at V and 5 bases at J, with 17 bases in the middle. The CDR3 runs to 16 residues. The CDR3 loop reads CASSQAFRGRWETQYF. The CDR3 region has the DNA TGCGCCAGCAGCCAAGCGTTCAGGGGGAGGTGGGAGACCCAGTACTTC.

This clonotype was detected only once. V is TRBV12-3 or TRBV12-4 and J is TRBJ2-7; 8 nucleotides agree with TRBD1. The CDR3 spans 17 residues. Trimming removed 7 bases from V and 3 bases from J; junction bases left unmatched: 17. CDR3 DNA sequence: TGTGCCAGCACCAAGTCAGGGGGCAGAAAGGAGAGCTACGAGCAGTACTTC. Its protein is CASTKSGGRKESYEQYF.

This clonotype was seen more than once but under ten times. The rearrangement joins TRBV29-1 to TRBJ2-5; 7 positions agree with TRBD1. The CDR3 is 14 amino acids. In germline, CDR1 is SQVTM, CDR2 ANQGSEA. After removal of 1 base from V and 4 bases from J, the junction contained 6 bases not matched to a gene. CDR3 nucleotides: TGCAGCGTTGAAGTCGGACAGGCGGGAGAGACCCAGTACTTC. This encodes CSVEVGQAGETQYF.

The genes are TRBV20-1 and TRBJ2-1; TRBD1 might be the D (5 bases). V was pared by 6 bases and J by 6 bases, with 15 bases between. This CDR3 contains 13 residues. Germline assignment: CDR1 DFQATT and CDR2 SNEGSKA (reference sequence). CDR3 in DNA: TGCAGTGCGGTGGGTTGGGGCGCCAATGAGCAGTTCTTC. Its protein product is CSAVGWGANEQFF.

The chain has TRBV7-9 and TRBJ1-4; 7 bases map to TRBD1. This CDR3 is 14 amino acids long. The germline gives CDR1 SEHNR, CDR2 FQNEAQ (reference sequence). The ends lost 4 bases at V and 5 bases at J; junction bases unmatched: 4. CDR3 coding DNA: TGTGCCAGCAGCTGGGGACAGAAGAATGAAAAACTGTTTTTT. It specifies CASSWGQKNEKLFF.

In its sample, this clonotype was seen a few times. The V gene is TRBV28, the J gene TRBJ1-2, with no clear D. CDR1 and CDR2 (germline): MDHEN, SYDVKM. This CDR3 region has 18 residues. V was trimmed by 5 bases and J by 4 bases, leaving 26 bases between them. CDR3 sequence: CASSPSGLNLVRPYGYTF. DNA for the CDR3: TGTGCCAGCAGTCCTTCAGGATTAAACCTCGTACGACCCTATGGCTACACCTTC.

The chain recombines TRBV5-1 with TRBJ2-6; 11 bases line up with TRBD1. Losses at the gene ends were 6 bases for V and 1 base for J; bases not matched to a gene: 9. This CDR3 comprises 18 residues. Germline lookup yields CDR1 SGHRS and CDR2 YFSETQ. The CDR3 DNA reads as TGCGCCAGCACCGAGCTGGGGACAGGGGGTTCTGGGGCCAACGTCCTGACTTTC. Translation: CASTELGTGGSGANVLTF.

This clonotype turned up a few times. CDR3 region: CASSQVRGKETQYF. The CDR3 region has the DNA TGTGCCAGCAGCCAAGTTAGAGGCAAAGAGACCCAGTACTTC. The chain has TRBV14 and TRBJ2-5; no definite D call. V was pared by 1 base and J by 3 bases, with 9 bases between. The length of the CDR3 is 14 residues. The germline V gene encodes CDR1 SGHDN and CDR2 FVKESK. Filled out from reference TRBV14 and TRBJ2-5, the complete variable domain reads EAGVTQFPSHSVIEKGQTVTLRCDPISGHDNLYWYRRVMGKEIKFLLHFVKESKQDESGMPNNRFLAERTGGTYSTLKVQPAELEDSGVYFCASSQVRGKETQYFGPGTRLLVL.

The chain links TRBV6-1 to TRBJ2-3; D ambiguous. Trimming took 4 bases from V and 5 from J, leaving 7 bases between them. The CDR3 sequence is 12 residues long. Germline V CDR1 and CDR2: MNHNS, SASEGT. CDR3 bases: TGTGCCAGCAGTGTTGGGAAAGATACGCAGTATTTT. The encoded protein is CASSVGKDTQYF.

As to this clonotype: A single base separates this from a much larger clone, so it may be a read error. CDR3 DNA: TGTACCAGCAGTTTAATTGGACAGGGGGCTAACGCCTATGGCTACACCTTC. This sequence encodes CTSSLIGQGANAYGYTF. V gene TRBV27 combines with J gene TRBJ1-2; TRBD1 agrees at 11 bases. The germline V gene encodes CDR1 MNHEY and CDR2 SMNVEV (reference sequence). The CDR3 runs 17 residues.

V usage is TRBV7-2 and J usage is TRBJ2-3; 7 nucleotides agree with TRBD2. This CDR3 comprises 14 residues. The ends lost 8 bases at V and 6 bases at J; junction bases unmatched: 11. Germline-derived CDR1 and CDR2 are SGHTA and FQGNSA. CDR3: CASAVGGDYDTQYF. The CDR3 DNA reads TGTGCCAGCGCTGTGGGAGGGGATTATGATACGCAGTATTTT.

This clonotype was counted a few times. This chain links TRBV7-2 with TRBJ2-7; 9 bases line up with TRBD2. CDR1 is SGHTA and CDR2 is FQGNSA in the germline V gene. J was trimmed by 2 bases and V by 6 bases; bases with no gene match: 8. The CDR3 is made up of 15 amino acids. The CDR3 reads CASSVTSGPPYEQYF. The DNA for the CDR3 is TGTGCCAGCAGTGTTACTAGCGGGCCACCCTACGAGCAGTACTTC.

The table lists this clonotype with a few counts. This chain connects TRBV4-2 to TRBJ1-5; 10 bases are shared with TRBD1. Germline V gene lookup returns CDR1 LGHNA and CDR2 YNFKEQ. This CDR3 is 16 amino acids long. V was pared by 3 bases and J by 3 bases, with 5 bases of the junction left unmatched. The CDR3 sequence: CASSQRQGADNQPQHF. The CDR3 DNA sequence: TGTGCCAGCAGCCAGAGACAGGGGGCGGACAATCAGCCCCAGCATTTT.

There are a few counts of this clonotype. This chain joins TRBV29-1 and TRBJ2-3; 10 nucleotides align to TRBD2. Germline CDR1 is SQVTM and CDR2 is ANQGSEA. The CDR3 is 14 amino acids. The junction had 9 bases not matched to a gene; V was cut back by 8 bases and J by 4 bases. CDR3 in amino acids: CSTLAGAGADTQYF. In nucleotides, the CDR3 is TGCAGCACCCTAGCGGGAGCTGGCGCAGATACGCAGTATTTT.